The rows below give T cell receptor beta chains drawn from one sample of a study of shared clonotypes between healthy human individuals. Repertoires were generated with immunoSEQ multiplex PCR, while TCRdb's copy carries only in-frame clones and drops some. The sample has about 450,000 clones, approximately 79% seen once. The specimen was PBMCs. These receptors originate from a woman aged 35 to 49 in good health. Some clones in this sample may be carry-over from other donors' samples. The CDR3 runs from the conserved cysteine through the conserved F or W. The D gene is left open where the match is weak. The listing skips clone size in some rows; elsewhere it reads once, few, many or a size class.

CDR3 protein: CASSTGLGGYNEQFF
clone size: .
D gene: TRBD2
V gene: TRBV5-1
J gene: TRBJ2-1

CDR3 protein: CASSYRGRGGTEAFF
clone size: .
D gene: .
V gene: TRBV6-5
J gene: TRBJ1-1

CDR3 protein: CASSFSSYEQYF
clone size: .
D gene: .
V gene: TRBV11-2
J gene: TRBJ2-7

CDR3 protein: CASLPDLADCFTDTQYF
clone size: .
D gene: TRBD2
V gene: TRBV6-9
J gene: TRBJ2-3

CDR3 protein: CASSPDWQGGLRPQHF
clone size: .
D gene: TRBD1
V gene: TRBV7-2
J gene: TRBJ1-5

CDR3 protein: CASSWDRDIGEQYF
clone size: .
D gene: TRBD1
V gene: TRBV7-2
J gene: TRBJ2-7

CDR3 protein: CSAAGSYEQYF
clone size: few
D gene: .
V gene: TRBV20-1
J gene: TRBJ2-7

CDR3 protein: CASNRDSLYEQYF
clone size: .
D gene: .
V gene: TRBV21-1
J gene: TRBJ2-7

CDR3 protein: CASSPRTGTGQPQHF
clone size: .
D gene: TRBD1
V gene: TRBV6-6
J gene: TRBJ1-5

CDR3 protein: CASSHPKGGGRANEQFF
clone size: .
D gene: TRBD2
V gene: TRBV4-1
J gene: TRBJ2-1

CDR3 protein: CASSLVGASTYEQYF
clone size: .
D gene: .
V gene: TRBV7-6
J gene: TRBJ2-7

CDR3 protein: CASSLSWSSGNVADTQYF
clone size: .
D gene: TRBD2
V gene: TRBV28
J gene: TRBJ2-3

CDR3 protein: CASSEMQTSEQFF
clone size: .
D gene: .
V gene: TRBV6-1
J gene: TRBJ2-1

CDR3 protein: CASSSLPTSLSEQYF
clone size: .
D gene: .
V gene: TRBV7-8
J gene: TRBJ2-7

CDR3 protein: CASSSGRGLDYEQYF
clone size: .
D gene: .
V gene: TRBV5-1
J gene: TRBJ2-7

CDR3 protein: CASSLDRYTEAFF
clone size: .
D gene: .
V gene: TRBV28
J gene: TRBJ1-1

CDR3 protein: CSVEGLRTYNEQFF
clone size: few
D gene: .
V gene: TRBV29-1
J gene: TRBJ2-1

CDR3 protein: CASSPRDRTYNEQFF
clone size: few
D gene: TRBD1
V gene: TRBV9
J gene: TRBJ2-1

CDR3 protein: CAISESIGSGNTIYF
clone size: .
D gene: .
V gene: TRBV10-3
J gene: TRBJ1-3

CDR3 protein: CASSQVSLAGEDTQYF
clone size: .
D gene: TRBD2
V gene: TRBV4-2
J gene: TRBJ2-3

CDR3 protein: CASSPAAGRAGYEQYF
clone size: .
D gene: .
V gene: TRBV18
J gene: TRBJ2-7

CDR3 protein: CASRVTGGNGYTF
clone size: .
D gene: TRBD1
V gene: TRBV6-6
J gene: TRBJ1-2